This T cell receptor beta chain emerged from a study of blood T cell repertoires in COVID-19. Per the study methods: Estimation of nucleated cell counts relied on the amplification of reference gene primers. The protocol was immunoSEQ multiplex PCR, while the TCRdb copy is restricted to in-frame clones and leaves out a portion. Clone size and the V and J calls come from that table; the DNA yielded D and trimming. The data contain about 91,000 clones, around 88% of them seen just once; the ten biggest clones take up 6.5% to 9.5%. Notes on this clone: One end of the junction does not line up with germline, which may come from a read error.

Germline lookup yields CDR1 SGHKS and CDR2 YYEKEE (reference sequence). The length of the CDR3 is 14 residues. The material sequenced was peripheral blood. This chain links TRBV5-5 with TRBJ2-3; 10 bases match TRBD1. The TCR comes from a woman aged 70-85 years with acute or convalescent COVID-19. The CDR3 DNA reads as TGTGCCAGCAGCATAGGACAGGGGGTTGTGAGGATACATTTT. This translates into CASSIGQGVVRIHF.